Sequencing of this T cell receptor beta chain was carried out in a study of blood T cell repertoires in COVID-19 (dated by TCRdb to the early 2020s). For the wider study: The collaborator samples originated in the United States, Italy and Spain and spanned the acute and convalescent phases of COVID-19. The material from the prospective study consisted of cDNA or gDNA derived from T cells, B-cell-depleted T cells, or PBMCs. Deeply sampled blood TCRbeta repertoires from subjects exposed to, actively infected with, or recovered from COVID-19 were included in the dataset. The repertoires were made available in a free public database intended to serve as a resource for research on the immune response to SARS-CoV-2. Samples were obtained from the ongoing ImmuneRACE study (first 160 participants) and from about 1,300 subjects provided by 6 global collaborators. Sample metadata almost always included a de-identified subject ID, COVID-19 status, age in years and sex. Where available, HLA class I and class II types were taken from metadata supplied by the sample provider and were not determined by assay-based typing. Beyond this particular receptor, the publication reports: The quantity of clinical and demographic metadata differed by source and by participant and was supplied without curation.

The junction shows trimming of 2 bases on V and 8 bases on J, and the gene matches do not reach 11 bases of it. Per the germline V gene, LGHNA is the CDR1 and YNFKEQ is the CDR2. Reading from cysteine to phenylalanine, the CDR3 counts 17 amino acids. Only the CDR3 DNA stays, 51 bases, in frame from base 1. TCRbeta CDR3 regions were amplified from genomic DNA by means of the immunoSEQ Assay, a bias-controlled multiplex PCR. As for the authors' bioinformatics: The number of nucleated cells in each sample was estimated by amplification of reference gene primers within the assay. To quantify the absolute abundance of each unique TCRbeta CDR3 rearrangement, sequence reads were collapsed and filtered. For each sample, productive Simpson clonality was calculated as the square root of Simpson's diversity index over productive rearrangements. This is the immuneACCESS table as TCRdb keeps it, with only in-frame sequences that have V and J called. A part of the clones is gone; compared with another copy, unresolved V genes explain less than half, and the rest is unexplained. D and trimming were read from the DNA, whereas the V and J calls and clone size are those reported in that table. Within this sample are roughly 250,000 clones, with approximately 84% of them counted one time only. The top ten clonotypes cover 3.3% of the sample.

Regarding this clone: No cognate antigen has been identified for it. Per-base qualities were not stored, and no clone one base away is much larger.

In the prospective study, participants were about 18 to 95 years old, resided in about two dozen geographic areas of the United States, and were enrolled through a virtual design. In the prospective study, participants were assigned to cohorts based on the clinical history participants reported in a screening survey and a study questionnaire. In the prospective study, whole blood, serum and a nasopharyngeal or oropharyngeal swab were collected from each participant by mobile phlebotomists. Participants in the prospective study had the option to provide additional blood draws and questionnaires over an approximately 2-month period. Before DNA extraction, blood samples from the prospective study were shipped at room temperature or frozen.

The receptor comes from a middle-aged woman with acute COVID-19. The chain couples TRBV4-2 to TRBJ2-1, with TRBD2 matching 11 junction bases. The material sequenced was PBMCs or T cells enriched from blood (not recorded which). The CDR3 region reads CASSQPSGASGRYEQFF. The nucleotides read TGTGCCAGCAGCCAACCCTCGGGGGCTAGCGGGAGGTATGAGCAGTTCTTC.